This T cell receptor beta chain is from a study of cytomegalovirus exposure and HLA in healthy donors. Comment on this clone: Its antigen remains unknown.

Study-level results: Later analysis demonstrated an association between a missense DCLRE1C variant and TCR beta V- and J-gene trimming. The authors judged a highly shared variant cluster likely a sequencing artifact.

Amplification used 60 Vbeta primers and 13 Jbeta primers. Clones were sequenced by immunoSEQ multiplex PCR, and TCRdb holds only the in-frame ones, with some missing. The sample has 90,000 or so clones, roughly 80% seen once. The sequencing sample was made of PBMCs. The TCR comes from a man younger than 40 in good health and CMV-seropositive.

The CDR3 nucleotides are TGCGCCAGCAGCCAGATGAGTCCCTTCCCCGAAAAACTGTTTTTT. The encoded protein is CASSQMSPFPEKLFF. The V call is TRBV4-1, the J call TRBJ1-4; D uncertain. The CDR3 is made up of 15 amino acids. Germline V lookup: CDR1 MGHRA, CDR2 YSYEKL. The V end was cut by 3 bases, the J end by 8 bases, with 16 bases between.